The clone carrying this T cell receptor (beta chain) is a singleton in its sample. Per the original methods: Estimation of nucleated cell counts was performed using reference gene primer amplification. Sequencing used immunoSEQ multiplex PCR; TCRdb keeps in-frame clones, though not all of them. V and J calls and clone size are those listed in that table; D and trimming were worked out from the DNA. The repertoire has about 220,000 clones, 80% to 85% of them found once; the top ten carry 2% to 2.5%. This entry comes from a study of blood T cell repertoires in COVID-19. Study in general: Donors in the United States, Italy and Spain gave samples during acute or convalescent COVID-19.

CDR3 length: 16 amino acids. The germline gives CDR1 LGHNA, CDR2 YNFKEQ. V dropped 5 bases and J dropped 2 bases, with 15 bases sitting between them. The chain is built from TRBV4-2 and TRBJ2-2; the D gene is possibly TRBD2 (6 bases). The sequence was collected from a woman aged 60-75 years with acute or convalescent COVID-19. The sample comprised peripheral blood. The CDR3 coding sequence is TGTGCCAGCAGCTATACCGCCGGGAGCAACACCGGGGAGCTGTTTTTT. Protein: CASSYTAGSNTGELFF.